This TCR beta chain was documented in a study of blood T cell repertoires in COVID-19. Across the study: The United States, Italy and Spain were the sources of the acute and convalescent COVID-19 samples.

Some clones are missing from TCRdb's copy, which holds only in-frame ones; the method was immunoSEQ multiplex PCR. The data contain 200,000 to 300,000 clones, around 89% of them singletons. The CDR3 loop spans 16 amino acids. Unmatched junction bases numbered 11, after V lost 3 bases and J lost 5 bases. Germline loops: CDR1 LNHDA, CDR2 SQIVND (reference sequence). The V call is TRBV19, the J call TRBJ1-1; the match to TRBD1 covers 8 bases. The source of this sequence is a young woman who had recovered from COVID-19. Material for sequencing was PBMCs or T cells enriched from blood (not recorded which). The CDR3 here is CASSMSAGTGVTEAFF. The CDR3 DNA reads TGTGCCAGTAGTATGTCAGCCGGGACAGGTGTTACTGAAGCTTTCTTT.